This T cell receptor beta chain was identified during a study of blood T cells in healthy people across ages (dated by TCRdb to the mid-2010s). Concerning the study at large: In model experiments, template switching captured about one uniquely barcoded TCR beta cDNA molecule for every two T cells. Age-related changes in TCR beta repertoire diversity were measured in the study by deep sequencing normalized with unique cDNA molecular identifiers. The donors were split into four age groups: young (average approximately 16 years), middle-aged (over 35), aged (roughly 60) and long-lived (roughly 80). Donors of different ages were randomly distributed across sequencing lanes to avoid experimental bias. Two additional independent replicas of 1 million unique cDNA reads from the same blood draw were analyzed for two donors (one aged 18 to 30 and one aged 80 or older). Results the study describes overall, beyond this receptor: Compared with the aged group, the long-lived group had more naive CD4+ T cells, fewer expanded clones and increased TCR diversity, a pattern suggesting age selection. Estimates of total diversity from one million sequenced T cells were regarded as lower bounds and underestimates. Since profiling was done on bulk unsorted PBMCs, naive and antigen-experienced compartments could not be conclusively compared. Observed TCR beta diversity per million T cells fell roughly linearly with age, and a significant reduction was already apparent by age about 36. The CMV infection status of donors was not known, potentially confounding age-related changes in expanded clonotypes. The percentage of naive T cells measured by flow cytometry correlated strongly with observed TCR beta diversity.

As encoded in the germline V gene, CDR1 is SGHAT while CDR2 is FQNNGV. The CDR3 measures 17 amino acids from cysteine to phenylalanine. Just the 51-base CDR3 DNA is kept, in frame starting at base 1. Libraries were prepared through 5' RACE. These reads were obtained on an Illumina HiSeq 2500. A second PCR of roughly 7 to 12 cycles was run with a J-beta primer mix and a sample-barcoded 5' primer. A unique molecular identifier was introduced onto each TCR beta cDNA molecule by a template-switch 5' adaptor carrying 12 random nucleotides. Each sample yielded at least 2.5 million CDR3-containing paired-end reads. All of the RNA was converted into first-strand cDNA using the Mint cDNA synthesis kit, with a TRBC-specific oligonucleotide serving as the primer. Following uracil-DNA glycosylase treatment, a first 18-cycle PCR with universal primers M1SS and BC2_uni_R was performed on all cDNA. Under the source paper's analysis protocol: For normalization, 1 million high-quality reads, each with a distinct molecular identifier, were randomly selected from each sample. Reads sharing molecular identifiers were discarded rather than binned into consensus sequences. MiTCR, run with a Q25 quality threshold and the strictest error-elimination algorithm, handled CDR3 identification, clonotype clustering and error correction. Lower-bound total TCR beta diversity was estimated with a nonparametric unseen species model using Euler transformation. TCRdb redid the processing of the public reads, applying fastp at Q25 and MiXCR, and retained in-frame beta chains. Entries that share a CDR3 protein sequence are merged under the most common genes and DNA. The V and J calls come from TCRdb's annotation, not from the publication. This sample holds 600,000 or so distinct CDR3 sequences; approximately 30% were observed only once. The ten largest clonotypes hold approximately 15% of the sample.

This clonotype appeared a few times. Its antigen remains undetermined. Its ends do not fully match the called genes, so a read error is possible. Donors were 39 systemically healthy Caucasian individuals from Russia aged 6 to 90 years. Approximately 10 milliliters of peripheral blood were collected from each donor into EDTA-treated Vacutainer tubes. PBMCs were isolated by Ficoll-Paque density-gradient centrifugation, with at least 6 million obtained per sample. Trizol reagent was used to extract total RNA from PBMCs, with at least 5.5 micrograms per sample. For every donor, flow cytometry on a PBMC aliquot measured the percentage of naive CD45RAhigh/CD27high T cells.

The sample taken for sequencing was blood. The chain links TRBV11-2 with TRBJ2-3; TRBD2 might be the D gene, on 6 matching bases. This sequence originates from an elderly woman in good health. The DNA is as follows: TGTGCCAACAGCTCTGGACTAACGGGGACCAGCACAGATACGCAGTATTTT. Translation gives CANSSGLTGTSTDTQYF.